Sequencing of this T cell receptor (beta chain) was carried out in a study of T cell responses to AZD1222 COVID-19 vaccine (dated by TCRdb to the early 2020s). Regarding the study in general: TCR sequencing was performed for 230 to 250 trial participants, of whom some 200 were given two doses of AZD1222 and about 25 were given two doses of MenACWY control vaccine. Trial participants were enrolled into age subgroups of 18-55, 56-69 and 70-plus years, which contained roughly 150, 30 and 60 TCR-sequenced participants, respectively.

General findings and caveats noted by the study authors: The 56-69-year group was small, and its depth increase did not reach significance, likely because of low power. After two AZD1222 doses, spike-specific TCR breadth and depth were significantly higher than at day 0 and than in MenACWY recipients. The vaccine-associated CD4 TCRs covered the entire spike protein, and the dominant responses fell in regions 160-218 and 743-854. Because no samples from the day 14 peak response were available, repertoires could be characterized only after the peak T cell response. Participants were mostly white British, with more females than males. The authors suggested clonal diversity may have been underestimated. Nearly half of unique spike-specific TCRs reportedly recognized epitopes outside regions mutated in the B.1.351 and B.1.1.7 variants. Conclusions about previously exposed vaccinees are limited, since just six AZD1222 recipients were seropositive for SARS-CoV-2 at baseline.

The CDR3 regions of human TCRbeta chains were subjected to immunosequencing. The original methods were these. Repertoire TCRs were checked for matches against a reference library of SARS-CoV-2-specific TCRs that had been generated using the MIRA antigen-specificity platform. Breadth meant the fraction of unique TCRs that were SARS-CoV-2-associated, whereas depth meant the fraction of total T cells that were SARS-CoV-2-associated. Using the MIRA data, each spike-specific TCR was assigned both to the spike region to which the TCR was reactive and to a CD4 or CD8 class. Log10-transformed breadth and depth values were compared by one-way ANOVA with Sidak's multiple comparisons tests. TCRdb holds this immuneACCESS table with in-frame rearrangements only. Some clones are missing; in checked studies, unresolved V genes explain under half, and the rest has no known cause. The V and J calls and the clone size are those of that table, but D and trimming were determined from the DNA. This sample comprises 85,000 to 90,000 clones, roughly nine tenths of them detected only once. Roughly 4.9% of the sample goes to the ten largest clones.

The meaning of the sample's time point label: about 28 days (+/-7) after the second vaccine dose. AZD1222 recipients given second doses at about 4 weeks or at about 12 weeks were pooled, since spike-specific TCR depth and breadth were not found to differ between the two schedules. The vaccinee samples were drawn from two UK trials, COV001 and COV002, one of which was a single-blind randomized controlled phase 2/3 trial testing AZD1222 (ChAdOx1 nCoV-19) in healthy adults. For TCRbeta chain sequencing, PBMC samples from trial participants were taken at day 0 and at day 28 after the second dose. The trim is 0 bases for V and 6 bases for J, with a gap of 16 bases between the germline ends. CDR1 and CDR2 (MGHRA, YSYEKL) derive from the germline V gene. Its CDR3 holds 16 amino acids, cysteine through phenylalanine. Solely the CDR3 DNA is kept, with 48 bases framed from the first base. Comments on this clone: The antigen it recognizes is unknown. There are no base qualities to consult, and no much larger clone falls within one base.

The sample in question was peripheral blood, obtained 28 days after the second AZD1222 dose. The clonotype originates from an adult who received the AZD1222 COVID-19 vaccine. The V and J segments used are TRBV4-1 and TRBJ2-3; the D match is possibly TRBD1 or TRBD2, with 6 bases aligned in each. The encoded CDR3 is CASSQDSRGRLDTQYF. Here is the DNA: TGCGCCAGCAGCCAAGATAGTCGGGGGCGTTTGGATACGCAGTATTTT.